The subject of this entry is one TCR beta chain. This clone came up once. Its antigen specificity is not known. No quality values exist for individual bases; no much larger clone is one base distant. The sample originates from a study of cytomegalovirus exposure and HLA in healthy donors (dated by TCRdb to about 2017). Background on the whole study: An earlier analysis of a few hundred of the donors reported under 300 Gb of sequence data and 95 million to 130 million unique TCR beta sequences obtained from about 200 million T cells. An early release that covered 500 to 800 HLA-typed donors contained 300 to 350 gigabases of sequencing data and tens of millions of unique TCR sequences. The genetic ancestry cluster associated with self-reported Caucasian donors included around four fifths of the approximately 410 genotyped donors. The study aimed to test whether signatures of past pathogen exposure could be identified by cataloging public T cell receptors. The study profiled the T cell repertoires of about 640 subjects by immunosequencing and related them to cytomegalovirus serostatus. Besides the first cohort of 666 subjects, a separate validation cohort made up of 120 or so different subjects was used. The study combined high-throughput TCR immunosequencing, statistical association of individual TCRs with disease status, and machine learning to predict cytomegalovirus infection status. In a later analysis, previously published TCR beta repertoires from 500 to 750 donors were re-analyzed and high-resolution HLA genotyping was added so that TCR occurrence patterns could be studied. Rather than using new phenotypic data, the later analysis identified candidate immune exposures from TCR beta sequences and from how often those sequences occurred across donors. To decide whether each TCR beta V gene segment behaved as functional or pseudogenic, an earlier analysis of some 570 of the donors relied on high-throughput TCR beta sequencing. Donor age, sex, ethnicity and CMV serostatus were compiled together with the repertoire data. Genome-wide SNP genotypes for about 65% of the roughly 700 donors were used in a later genetic analysis, which treated that subset as a discovery cohort. Every repertoire in the discovery cohort had been generated on one and the same sequencing platform. HLA typing included class I and class II loci at four-digit resolution. Typing coverage differed by locus: A, B, C, DRB1 and DQB1 were typed in roughly 620-630 donors, DQA1 in about 500, DPA1 in approximately 600, and DPB1 in around 440. A few DR-DQ haplotypes were treated as single units for association and clustering because of strong linkage in the cohort. On average, roughly 240,000 unique TCR beta nucleotide sequences were sequenced per donor among a few hundred genotyped donors of the cohort, with roughly 18% of those sequences being non-productive. Summary of the overall study and its limitations: Correlated functional status among segregating V segments might reflect linkage disequilibrium, but an unknown experimental factor could not be ruled out. A later genetic analysis reported fewer N-insertions in productive TCRs among donors in an Asian-associated ancestry cluster than the roughly 700-donor mean. Several of the top co-occurrence clusters appeared to be linked to parvovirus B19, influenza, CMV and Epstein-Barr virus, according to a later analysis. Specific HLA alleles were associated with 15,000 to 20,000 TCR beta sequences at a false discovery rate of 0.05 in a later analysis. Across donors, most TCR sequences were observed very rarely, whereas some public TCRs were present in many individuals. Assigning TCR associations to individual alleles was difficult when HLA alleles, especially DR and DQ, strongly co-occurred. Because some donors lacked HLA typing at each locus, the association tests relied only on the typed subset. An earlier analysis of around 600 of the donors showed that most TCR beta V segments appeared in productive rearrangements either about 90% or about 30% of the time, which broadly matched IMGT annotations. In this cohort, only TCR beta chains were sequenced, and detectable features were limited by the absence of alpha or paired-chain data. In vitro tests confirmed that a few of the cytomegalovirus-associated TCR beta chains recognize cytomegalovirus antigens. About 17 rarely observed V segments, including chromosome 9 orphons, were excluded from the earlier analysis of about 610 of the donors because counts were too low. The sequencing pipeline was judged likely to have produced a cluster of highly shared sequence variants as a technical artifact. A further reported finding was that TCR beta sequences accurately predicted the HLA-A and HLA-B alleles for most subjects in the first cohort. A later analysis found that HLA-associated TCR beta chains were more clonally expanded and had lower generation probabilities than equally common non-associated chains. The 87-base-pair reads could not distinguish some IMGT-functional V segments, including TRBV6-2 and TRBV6-3, so those segments were excluded. A later analysis found that most CMV-associated TCR beta chains appeared HLA-restricted, with HLA associations seemingly driven largely by CMV exposure. An association between a missense DCLRE1C variant and V-gene and J-gene trimming of TCR beta chains was found in a later genetic analysis and replicated in an independent cohort. A later analysis found that TCR association rates varied across HLA loci, with DRB1 alleles showing the most associated TCRs and HLA-C alleles the fewest. In both the original and validation cohorts, the classifier was reported to diagnose cytomegalovirus status with high specificity and sensitivity. For the cohort, immune exposure information was limited to CMV serostatus. The study gave a list of under 200 TCR beta chains associated with cytomegalovirus. The authors suggested that the approach could potentially be extended to other disease states and immunological phenotypes. Presence/absence analyses assumed roughly uniform sequencing depth across donors, an assumption that may not hold.

The library relied on the immunoSEQ multiplex PCR assay. A mixture of 60 forward primers for TCR Vbeta segments and 13 reverse primers for TCR Jbeta segments was used in the multiplex PCR. The CDR3 region of rearranged TCR beta genes was amplified from genomic DNA by a multiplex PCR assay. Amplified TCR beta libraries were sequenced as 87-base-pair reads on the Illumina HiSeq System. In the source study's methods: A later analysis tallied around 87 million unique TCR beta chains across the 650 to 750 repertoires, and around 10 million of those chains were shared by two or more donors. To remove PCR and sequencing errors, raw reads were error-corrected and collapsed into unique sequences using a nearest-neighbor algorithm that merged closely related sequences. To assign V, D and J gene segments, CDR3 sequences were aligned to IMGT reference sequences. For a sequence to be retained, a match of at least six nucleotides to both a V gene segment and a J gene segment was required. A rearrangement was called productive if the CDR3 had no stop codons and remained in frame with V and J, and every other rearrangement was called non-productive. Following IMGT convention, CDR3 was defined as the stretch from the second conserved V-encoded cysteine to the conserved J-encoded phenylalanine. Sequences without an unambiguous match to a single V gene segment were excluded from the earlier analysis of over 500 of the donors. In an earlier analysis of 587 of the donors, V segments were called functional above 56.7% productive rearrangements and were called segregating when the between-donor standard deviation exceeded 5%. To diagnose cytomegalovirus status from the catalog of TCR beta chain sequences, a statistical classification framework was built. V and J gene assignment, in a later analysis, came from comparing TCR nucleotide sequences with IMGT/GENE-DB human TR gene sequences. Using the TCRdist pipeline, a later analysis assigned CDR3 sequences along with most-parsimonious VDJ recombination scenarios. In a later analysis, each TCR beta chain was defined by its CDR3 amino acid sequence together with its V-gene family, and reads without a unique V-gene family were excluded. To address suspected cross-contamination and a sequencing artifact, a later analysis removed a few hundred highly shared, low-generation-probability nucleotide sequences. In a later analysis, a clonal expansion index for each public chain was calculated from normalized within-repertoire ranks of inferred template counts. A later analysis computed generation probabilities with a VDJ recombination model fitted to out-of-frame rearrangements, and checked the results against IGoR. A later analysis scored TCR-TCR, TCR-HLA and TCR-CMV co-occurrence with hypergeometric tests, applying a repertoire-size bias correction to TCR pairs. In a later analysis, false discovery rates were estimated by permuting HLA or CMV assignments 20 times. In a later analysis, co-occurring TCRs were grouped with DBSCAN, and TCRdist sequence similarity was added when clustering was performed within HLA-allele-positive subsets. For co-occurrence clustering, repertoires with fewer than 30,000 or more than 120,000 public chains were excluded, along with roughly 5 repertoires with anomalous nucleotide sharing. TCRdb holds this immuneACCESS table with in-frame rearrangements only. Some clones are missing; in checked studies, unresolved V genes explain under half, and the rest has no known cause. V, J and clone size derive from that table, while D and trimming were established from the DNA sequence. The sample yields 100,000 to 150,000 clones; around 69% were counted once. Of the sample, about 3.1% falls within the top ten clones.

The cohort consisted of some 670 healthy bone marrow donors. Cohort members were all nominally healthy when sampled, although unrecorded immune exposures were likely present. CMV serostatus was positive for more than 250 and negative for about half of the roughly 700 cohort members, and was not recorded for this donor. A peripheral blood sample was provided by each donor, and peripheral blood mononuclear cells were used for TCR beta sequencing. Genomic DNA was extracted from the blood cell samples with the Qiagen DNeasy Blood Extraction Kit. Trimming costs V 2 bases and J 4 bases, and their ends lie 8 bases apart. CDR1 and CDR2 (KGHSH, LQKENI) derive from the germline V gene. The CDR3 sequence holds 14 residues, the cysteine and phenylalanine included. Of the read, only the CDR3 DNA is kept; its 42 bases are in frame from base 1.

The chain is encoded by TRBV18 joined to TRBJ2-2; the D gene remains uncertain. Input material: PBMCs. This clonotype originated in a human donor in good health. DNA sequence: TGTGCCAGCTCACCAATAACGGTCACCGGGGAGCTGTTTTTT. This is translated as CASSPITVTGELFF.